The subject of this entry is one T cell receptor (beta chain). Produced via immunoSEQ multiplex PCR; TCRdb's table is partial and in-frame only. The sample has roughly 80,000 clones; around nine tenths are singletons. This sample was taken from a study of OX40 agonist ivuxolimab in advanced cancers. Study details: Patients got intravenous ivuxolimab at 0.01 to 10 mg/kg every 2 weeks.

The length of the CDR3 is 12 residues. Germline V lookup: CDR1 SGHAT, CDR2 FQNNGV. With 5 bases removed from V and 8 bases from J, the gap between germline ends came to 10 bases. Collection of blood occurred at baseline, at cycle 4 day 1, and at cycle 7 day 1. This specimen was CD4+ or CD8+ T cells sorted from blood, taken in a trial of the OX40 agonist ivuxolimab. This chain connects TRBV11-2 to TRBJ2-1, with D unclear. The TCR originated in an adult with an advanced solid tumor such as melanoma, head and neck, liver or kidney cancer. This chain's CDR3 is CASSVDWDEQFF. The CDR3 nucleotides read TGTGCCAGCAGCGTGGATTGGGATGAGCAGTTCTTC.